This T cell receptor beta chain was captured in a study of technical replicates of blood from a handful of donors. Sequencing used immunoSEQ multiplex PCR; TCRdb keeps in-frame clones, though not all of them. The data contain about 100,000 clones, 96% of them singletons. Germline-derived CDR1 and CDR2 are SQVTM and ANQGSEA. CDR3 length equals 15 residues. Trimming shortened V by 0 bases and J by 4 bases, and 10 bases separated the two germline ends. The receptor was derived from a human donor in good health. The chain combines TRBV29-1 with TRBJ2-6; maybe TRBD2 (6 bases). Sequences were obtained from T cells isolated from PBMCs. The CDR3 nucleotides read TGCAGCGTTGAAGATGGGGGGTCGGGGGCCAACGTCCTGACTTTC. This codes for CSVEDGGSGANVLTF. Drawing the rest from reference TRBV29-1 and TRBJ2-6, the complete variable domain is SAVISQKPSRDICQRGTSLTIQCQVDSQVTMMFWYRQQPGQSLTLIATANQGSEATYESGFVIDKFPISRPNLTFSTLTVSNMSPEDSSIYLCSVEDGGSGANVLTFGAGSRLTVL.